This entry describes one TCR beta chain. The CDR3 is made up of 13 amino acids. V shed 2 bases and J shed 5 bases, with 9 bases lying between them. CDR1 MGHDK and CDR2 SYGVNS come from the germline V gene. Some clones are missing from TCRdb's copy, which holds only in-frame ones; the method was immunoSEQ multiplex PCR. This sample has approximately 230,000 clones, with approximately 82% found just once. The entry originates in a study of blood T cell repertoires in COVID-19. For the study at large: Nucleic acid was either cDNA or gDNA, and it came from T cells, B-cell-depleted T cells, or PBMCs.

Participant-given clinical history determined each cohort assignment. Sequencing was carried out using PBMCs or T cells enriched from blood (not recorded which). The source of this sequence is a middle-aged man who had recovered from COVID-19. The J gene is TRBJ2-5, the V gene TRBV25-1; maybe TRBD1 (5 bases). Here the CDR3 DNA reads TGTGCCAGCAGTGAAACGGCAGGGGAGACCCAGTACTTC. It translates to CASSETAGETQYF.